The clone carrying this T cell receptor beta chain showed up just a few times. Its antigen is unknown. Time point meaning: longitudinal time-point 2. The unsorted libraries were prepared from 2 million PBMCs (stored at -80 C). The record originates from a study of neurological immune-mediated disorders. Study-level findings and limits: Levels of TCR clonal expansion peaked in HTLV-1-associated myelopathy and reached their lowest in multiple sclerosis, under those of healthy controls. None of the CDR3 amino acid sequences found in expanded clones was shared across subjects. This suggests that the TCR-beta repertoires were private in all groups.

The authors made cDNA by 5'RACE with 10-nucleotide random UMIs. TCRdb re-analysed the 5' RACE reads in MiXCR, keeping a single row per CDR3 protein. The sample lists tens of thousands of distinct CDR3 sequences; roughly an eighth were seen once. Source material: PBMCs. The receptor was isolated from a female donor with HTLV-1-associated myelopathy (HAM/TSP).

CDR3 bases: TGTGCCAGCAGCTTAGCGCGGGGTTTACGGGGTCAGGCCCAAGAGACCCAGTACTTC. It specifies CASSLARGLRGQAQETQYF. V and J are TRBV7-8 and TRBJ2-5; a weak D match, TRBD2 (6 bases). This CDR3 has 19 residues. The V gene's germline CDR1 is SGHVS and CDR2 FQNEAQ. V lost 0 bases and J 1 base, leaving 21 bases between the germline ends.